Listed below are T cell receptor beta chains from one sample, sequenced in a study of blood T cell repertoires in COVID-19. The repertoire was sequenced with immunoSEQ multiplex PCR; TCRdb's copy has only in-frame clones and lacks some. The sample lists approximately 200,000 clones; approximately 83% were seen once. Material: peripheral blood. The receptors were gathered from a woman aged 50 to 60 with acute or convalescent COVID-19. The CDR3 runs from the conserved cysteine through the conserved F or W. D genes are given only for firm matches. Expanded clones get a size class; other rows say once, few or many, or leave the size out.

TRBD1	TRBV28	TRBJ2-7	many	TGTGCCAGCTCTGAGACAGGGCCCTACGAGCAGTACTTC	CASSETGPYEQYF
TRBD1	TRBV19	TRBJ1-2	NA	TGTGCCAGTAGTACCATGACAGGGGTGAGGAACTATGGCTACACCTTC	CASSTMTGVRNYGYTF
NA	TRBV9	TRBJ2-1	NA	TGTGCCAGCAGCGTAGGGCAGGAACGGTTTATGGATGAGCAGTTCTTC	CASSVGQERFMDEQFF
NA	TRBV21-1	TRBJ2-4	NA	TGTGCCAGCAGGGGAGGAGGGGTCGGGGCAGTAGCCAAAAACATTCAGTACTTC	CASRGGGVGAVAKNIQYF
TRBD2	TRBV19	TRBJ2-1	NA	TGTGCCAGTAGTATTGGACTAGGTTCGGGCAATGAGCAGTTCTTC	CASSIGLGSGNEQFF
TRBD1	TRBV27	TRBJ1-5	NA	TGTGCCAGCAGTTTCCCGGGACAGGGGTTTTGGGCGGATCAGCCCCAGCATTTT	CASSFPGQGFWADQPQHF
TRBD1	TRBV5-1	TRBJ2-1	NA	TGCGCCAGCAGACAGGGGGCGGAATCCTACAATGAGCAGTTCTTC	CASRQGAESYNEQFF
TRBD1	TRBV6-5	TRBJ2-2	NA	TGTGCCAGCAGTTGGGGACAGACGAACACCGGGGAGCTGTTTTTT	CASSWGQTNTGELFF
TRBD2	TRBV18	TRBJ2-1	NA	TGTGCCAGCTCACCACCTAGCGGGGGTTACAATGAGCAGTTCTTC	CASSPPSGGYNEQFF
TRBD2	TRBV3-1/TRBV3-2	TRBJ2-1	NA	TGTGCCAGCAGCCTGACTAGCGGAACCTACAATGAGCAGTTCTTC	CASSLTSGTYNEQFF
TRBD1	TRBV28	TRBJ1-3	NA	TGTGCCAGCAGGGGCTGGACAGGCGATGGAAACACCATATATTTT	CASRGWTGDGNTIYF
TRBD1	TRBV30	TRBJ1-5	NA	TGTGCCTGGAGTCGAGGACAGGGCAATCAGCCCCAGCATTTT	CAWSRGQGNQPQHF
TRBD1	TRBV19	TRBJ1-6	NA	TGTGCCAGTACTCGGGACAGGATGAATTCACCCCTCCACTTT	CASTRDRMNSPLHF
NA	TRBV28	TRBJ1-2	NA	TGTGCCAGCAGTAGGGGTGGATGGGGAACAGCTAACTATGGCTACACCTTC	CASSRGGWGTANYGYTF
TRBD1	TRBV11-1	TRBJ2-5	NA	TGTGCCAGCAGCTCTTTGGGACAGGTCCAAGAGACCCAGTACTTC	CASSSLGQVQETQYF
NA	TRBV18	TRBJ1-5	NA	TGTGCCAGCTCACTCGACAGAAAGGATCAGCCCCAGCATTTT	CASSLDRKDQPQHF